The 14 T cell receptor beta chains below were found in one sample sequenced in a study of cytomegalovirus exposure and HLA in healthy donors. The study ran its PCR with 60 Vbeta and 13 Jbeta primers. Clones were read by immunoSEQ multiplex PCR, and TCRdb kept only the in-frame ones, dropping some. The sample comprises around 130,000 clones, about 78% of which are singletons, and about 1.3% rests with the top ten. The sequenced sample consisted of PBMCs. All receptors come from a man aged 50 to 60 in good health and CMV-seronegative.

The chain is built from TRBV11-2 and TRBJ2-3; weak D call: TRBD2 (5 bases). CDR3 length: 14 residues. V lost 9 bases and J lost 0, with 13 bases in between. Germline CDR1 SGHAT, CDR2 FQNNGV. CDR3 residues: CAREADHSTDTQYF. The CDR3 DNA sequence: TGTGCCAGGGAGGCGGACCATAGCACAGATACGCAGTATTTT.

This clone was seen just once. The J gene is TRBJ2-1, the V gene TRBV11-2, with TRBD2 identical over 12 bases. Germline V gene data show CDR1 as SGHAT and CDR2 as FQNNGV. The CDR3 consists of 19 residues. The trim removed 1 base at V and 7 bases at J, leaving 14 bases unmatched. The CDR3 DNA is TGTGCCAGCAGCTTAGGAGTCCGGCTAGCGGGAGGGCGTCGAAATGAGCAGTTCTTC. Translation gives CASSLGVRLAGGRRNEQFF.

V usage is TRBV7-8 and J usage is TRBJ2-7; 8 nucleotides line up with TRBD2. The ends lost 1 base at V and 8 bases at J; junction bases unmatched: 4. CDR3 length: 13 residues. CDR1 and CDR2 (germline): SGHVS, FQNEAQ. CDR3 DNA: TGTGCCAGCAGCTTAGGGACTAGCCGTAAGCAGTACTTC. This codes for CASSLGTSRKQYF.

The rearrangement links TRBV19 to TRBJ1-5; no firm D call. Trimming left V 7 bases short and J 4 bases short, with 8 bases between. Germline lookup yields CDR1 LNHDA and CDR2 SQIVND (reference sequence). CDR3 length: 12 amino acids. The DNA for the CDR3 is TGTGCCAGTACCCGGGAAAATCAGCCCCAGCATTTT. Translation: CASTRENQPQHF.

The chain has TRBV5-8 and TRBJ2-5; TRBD2 might be the D (5 bases). The CDR3 totals 14 residues. Per the germline V gene, CDR1 is SGHTS and CDR2 is YDEGEE. Trimming took 0 bases from V and 5 from J, leaving 11 bases between them. The CDR3 sequence is CASSLAPGGETQYF. CDR3 in DNA: TGTGCCAGCAGCTTGGCCCCGGGCGGGGAGACCCAGTACTTC.

The chain uses TRBV28 and TRBJ2-5, with TRBD1 identical over 11 bases. Germline trimming cut 6 bases from V and 5 bases from J; bases unmatched to any gene: 17. CDR1 and CDR2 from the germline V gene are MDHEN and SYDVKM. The CDR3 loop spans 18 amino acids. The CDR3 sequence is CASRGQGDSGTSLETQYF. CDR3 nucleotide sequence: TGTGCCAGCAGGGGACAGGGGGATTCGGGGACTAGTCTGGAGACCCAGTACTTC.

CDR3 loop: CASSPRLTSGRQETQYF. CDR3 sequence (DNA): TGTGCCAGCAGTCCACGGTTGACTAGCGGGAGGCAAGAGACCCAGTACTTC. This chain links TRBV28 with TRBJ2-5, with 13 positions matching TRBD2. V lost 5 bases to trimming and J lost 2 bases; unmatched junction nucleotides: 8. Germline loops: CDR1 MDHEN, CDR2 SYDVKM. The length of the CDR3 is 17 residues.

Only one count was recorded for this clone. Here the CDR3 reads CASSPGGETQYF. In nucleotides, the CDR3 is TGTGCCAGCAGTCCAGGGGGAGAGACCCAGTACTTC. V and J are TRBV5-4 and TRBJ2-5, with 7 bases fitting TRBD1. After removal of 5 bases from V and 4 bases from J, the junction contained 2 bases not matched to a gene. Germline V CDR1 and CDR2: SGHNT, YYREEE (reference sequence). The CDR3 sequence is 12 residues long.

This clone was detected a few times. This chain uses TRBV7-9 with TRBJ1-6, with 9 bases aligning to TRBD1. CDR1 is SEHNR, CDR2 FQNEAQ, per germline (reference sequence). The CDR3 is 13 residues long. Germline trimming cut 5 bases from V and 7 bases from J; bases unmatched to any gene: 0. The chain's CDR3 is CASSGTGNSPLHF. The CDR3 DNA is TGTGCCAGCAGCGGGACAGGGAATTCACCCCTCCACTTT.

The chain carries TRBV19 and TRBJ1-5; TRBD1 matches at 9 bases. V dropped 6 bases and J dropped 1; count of bases not matched to a gene: 4. Germline-derived CDR1 and CDR2 are LNHDA and SQIVND (reference sequence). The CDR3 is made up of 15 amino acids. The CDR3 sequence: CASSRDRDSNQPQHF. In DNA form, the CDR3 reads TGTGCCAGTAGCAGGGACAGGGACAGCAATCAGCCCCAGCATTTT.

This clone was seen a handful of times. V and J are TRBV6-5 and TRBJ1-5; no clear D gene. V lost 2 bases and J lost 2, with 7 bases in between. The CDR3 extends over 14 amino acids. Germline CDR1 and CDR2: MNHEY and SVGAGI. As DNA, the CDR3 is TGTGCCAGCAGTTACGTCGGAGGCAATCAGCCCCAGCATTTT. This encodes CASSYVGGNQPQHF.

The chain has TRBV9 and TRBJ1-1, with 11 bases lining up with TRBD1. The germline gives CDR1 SGDLS, CDR2 YYNGEE. The CDR3 length is 17 residues. V dropped 4 bases and J dropped 0; count of bases not matched to a gene: 8. The CDR3 nucleotides read TGTGCCAGCAGCCGGACAGGGGGCCCACTCATGAACACTGAAGCTTTCTTT. Translation: CASSRTGGPLMNTEAFF.

The chain couples TRBV7-8 to TRBJ1-1; D is uncertain. V lost 3 bases and J 2 bases, leaving 10 bases between the germline ends. Germline V gene lookup returns CDR1 SGHVS and CDR2 FQNEAQ. The CDR3 spans 14 residues. CDR3 DNA: TGTGCCAGCAGCTTCAGAGGGTATAACACTGAAGCTTTCTTT. The encoded protein is CASSFRGYNTEAFF.

J is TRBJ2-7 and V is TRBV6-4; weak D call: TRBD1 (6 bases). The germline V gene encodes CDR1 MRHNA and CDR2 SNTAGT. V was pared by 7 bases and J by 6 bases, with 19 bases between. This CDR3 spans 14 amino acids. The CDR3, as DNA: TGTGCCAGCACTGGAACAGGGCACGCTGGCGAGCAGTACTTC. Encoded protein: CASTGTGHAGEQYF.